The sequence of this T cell receptor beta chain was determined in a study of blood T cell repertoires in COVID-19. As for the study in general: T cells, B-cell-depleted T cells, or PBMCs supplied cDNA or gDNA.

The repertoire was sequenced with immunoSEQ multiplex PCR; TCRdb's copy has only in-frame clones and lacks some. The sample lists 330,000 or so clones, roughly 90% occurring once. Looked up from germline, CDR1 is LNHDA and CDR2 is SQIVND (reference sequence). The CDR3 length is 17 residues. V shed 5 bases, J shed 5 bases, and the junction held 15 bases outside the gene matches. Material: peripheral blood. This TCR was recovered from a man aged 25-40 years with COVID-19, enrolled during active disease. The chain carries TRBV19 and TRBJ1-5, with 7 bases that match TRBD1. The CDR3 nucleotides are TGTGCCAGTAGTCCGAGGTGGGGACAGATCACACATCAGCCCCAGCATTTT. The encoded protein is CASSPRWGQITHQPQHF.